These 15 T cell receptor beta chains originate from one sample sequenced in a study of human thymus T cells. This table comes from immunoSEQ multiplex PCR, and its TCRdb copy is limited to in-frame clones, with some not included. Of tens of thousands of clones in the sample, about 94% were seen once. Specimen: blood. All receptors derive from a boy in the first two years of life with a congenital heart defect but otherwise immunologically healthy.

The chain links TRBV20-1 to TRBJ2-3; TRBD2 agrees at 8 bases. J lost 4 bases, V lost 6 bases, and 0 bases had no gene match. Germline V lookup: CDR1 DFQATT, CDR2 SNEGSKA (reference sequence). CDR3 length: 11 amino acids. The DNA for the CDR3 is TGCAGTGCGGGACTAGCAGATACGCAGTATTTT. Encoded protein: CSAGLADTQYF.

The chain combines TRBV6-1 with TRBJ2-7; 7 nucleotides align to TRBD2. Germline-derived CDR1 and CDR2 are MNHNS and SASEGT. CDR3 size: 15 residues. J lost 0 bases, V lost 2 bases, and 4 bases had no gene match. CDR3 DNA sequence: TGTGCCAGCAGTGAAATGGGGGGGAGCTCCTACGAGCAGTACTTC. This sequence encodes CASSEMGGSSYEQYF.

In this sample, this clone turned up once. The rearrangement joins TRBV18 to TRBJ2-3; 9 bases align to TRBD1. Germline V CDR1 and CDR2: KGHSH, LQKENI. J was trimmed by 3 bases and V by 2 bases; bases with no gene match: 6. This CDR3 comprises 16 residues. The CDR3 region is CASSPMGQGGTDTQYF. As DNA, the CDR3 is TGTGCCAGCTCACCAATGGGACAGGGCGGGACAGATACGCAGTATTTT. The complete variable domain, with remaining parts taken from reference TRBV18 and TRBJ2-3, reads NAGVMQNPRHLVRRRGQEARLRCSPMKGHSHVYWYRQLPEEGLKFMVYLQKENIIDESGMPKERFSAEFPKEGPSILRIQQVVRGDSAAYFCASSPMGQGGTDTQYFGPGTRLTVL.

This chain connects TRBV2 to TRBJ2-7, with 12 bases that match TRBD2. Germline CDR1 reads SNHLY; CDR2 reads FYNNEI. The CDR3 runs to 14 residues. The V gene end was trimmed by 5 bases and the J gene end by 4 bases; junction bases not matched to a gene: 3. CDR3 sequence (DNA): TGTGCCAGCAGTCTACTAGCGGGGGGTTACGAGCAGTACTTC. This encodes CASSLLAGGYEQYF.

This chain joins TRBV5-1 and TRBJ2-1; D is possibly TRBD1 (6 bases). The germline V and J ends were trimmed by 0 bases and 6 bases, with 10 bases remaining between them. Germline CDR1 reads SGHRS; CDR2 reads YFSETQ. This CDR3 contains 14 residues. This CDR3 reads CASSLERGGNEQFF. The CDR3 nucleotides are TGCGCCAGCAGCTTGGAGAGAGGGGGCAATGAGCAGTTCTTC.

To note about this clone: The junction shows a germline mismatch at one end, possibly a read error. CDR3 DNA: TGTGCCAGCAGCCAAGATTGGGGGACTGCCCGGGCGAGCAGGCACTTC. It codes for CASSQDWGTARASRHF. The rearrangement uses TRBV4-2 and TRBJ2-7, with TRBD2 as a possible D gene (6 bases). This CDR3 region has 16 residues. Germline lookup yields CDR1 LGHNA and CDR2 YNFKEQ.

This chain links TRBV7-9 with TRBJ2-2, with D uncertain. The CDR3 consists of 16 residues. CDR1 SEHNR and CDR2 FQNEAQ come from the germline V gene (reference sequence). Trimming took off 4 bases at V and 7 bases at J, with 19 bases between the two ends. CDR3 in DNA: TGTGCCAGCAGCTCCATCCCCCCTGATATAGGCGGGGAGCTGTTTTTT. Translating gives CASSSIPPDIGGELFF.

V and J are TRBV5-6 and TRBJ1-5; no clear D gene. CDR1 and CDR2 from the germline V gene are SGHDT and YYEEEE. CDR3 length equals 12 residues. V was shortened by 3 bases and J by 2 bases, with 3 bases between the two germline ends. The CDR3 sequence: CASSSGNQPQHF. The DNA for the CDR3 is TGTGCCAGCAGCTCGGGCAATCAGCCCCAGCATTTT.

The CDR3: CASSTTSGSFNEQFF. The CDR3 DNA is TGTGCCAGTAGTACCACTAGCGGGAGCTTCAATGAGCAGTTCTTC. This chain uses TRBV19 with TRBJ2-1; 11 positions agree with TRBD2. This CDR3 is built from 15 residues. Germline loops: CDR1 LNHDA, CDR2 SQIVND (reference sequence). V gave up 4 bases and J gave up 6 bases; unmatched junction bases: 5.

The rearrangement links TRBV10-3 to TRBJ2-7, with D unresolved. Trimming took 3 bases from V and 0 from J, leaving 6 bases between them. CDR1 is ENHRY, CDR2 SYGVKD, per germline. CDR3 length: 13 amino acids. The DNA for the CDR3 is TGTGCCATCAGTGATGGCAGCTCCTACGAGCAGTACTTC. Translating it yields CAISDGSSYEQYF.

Here the CDR3 DNA reads TGTGCCAGCAGCTTGGTCTGGGACGAGCAGTACTTC. Translation gives CASSLVWDEQYF. The V and J genes are TRBV5-6 and TRBJ2-7; D is uncertain. The CDR3 runs 12 residues. Between the trimmed V and J ends, which lost 0 bases and 5 bases, there was a span of 6 bases. Germline loops: CDR1 SGHDT, CDR2 YYEEEE.

The chain joins TRBV4-1 to TRBJ1-1; D is undetermined. The CDR3 extends over 15 amino acids. With 3 bases removed from V and 0 bases from J, the gap between germline ends came to 11 bases. Germline V gives CDR1 MGHRA, CDR2 YSYEKL. This chain's CDR3 is CASSHTRAMNTEAFF. The DNA for the CDR3 is TGCGCCAGCAGCCATACTCGGGCCATGAACACTGAAGCTTTCTTT.

This chain links TRBV29-1 with TRBJ2-3; 10 nucleotides line up with TRBD2. J gave up 5 bases and V 7 bases, and 3 bases lay outside the gene matches. The CDR3 contains 12 residues. Germline-derived CDR1 and CDR2 are SQVTM and ANQGSEA. CDR3 sequence reads: CSGWTSGDTQYF. As DNA, the CDR3 is TGCAGCGGCTGGACTAGCGGAGATACGCAGTATTTT.

The chain uses TRBV9 and TRBJ2-5; 7 bases line up with TRBD1. This CDR3 spans 14 amino acids. Germline values: CDR1 SGDLS, CDR2 YYNGEE. After removal of 4 bases from V and 3 bases from J, the junction contained 6 bases not matched to a gene. Written as DNA, the CDR3 is TGTGCCAGCAGCTTAGGCGGACAGGAAGAGACCCAGTACTTC. It codes for CASSLGGQEETQYF. Complete variable domain (other parts from reference TRBV9 and TRBJ2-5): DSGVTQTPKHLITATGQRVTLRCSPRSGDLSVYWYQQSLDQGLQFLIQYYNGEERAKGNILERFSAQQFPDLHSELNLSSLELGDSALYFCASSLGGQEETQYFGPGTRLLVL.

This chain joins TRBV27 and TRBJ1-2, with unresolved D. This CDR3 region has 14 residues. V was trimmed by 6 bases and J by 8 bases, leaving 19 bases between them. Germline loops: CDR1 MNHEY, CDR2 SMNVEV (reference sequence). The CDR3 loop reads CASSQDDSSRGYTF. CDR3 DNA sequence: TGTGCCAGCAGCCAAGACGACTCCAGCAGGGGCTACACCTTC.